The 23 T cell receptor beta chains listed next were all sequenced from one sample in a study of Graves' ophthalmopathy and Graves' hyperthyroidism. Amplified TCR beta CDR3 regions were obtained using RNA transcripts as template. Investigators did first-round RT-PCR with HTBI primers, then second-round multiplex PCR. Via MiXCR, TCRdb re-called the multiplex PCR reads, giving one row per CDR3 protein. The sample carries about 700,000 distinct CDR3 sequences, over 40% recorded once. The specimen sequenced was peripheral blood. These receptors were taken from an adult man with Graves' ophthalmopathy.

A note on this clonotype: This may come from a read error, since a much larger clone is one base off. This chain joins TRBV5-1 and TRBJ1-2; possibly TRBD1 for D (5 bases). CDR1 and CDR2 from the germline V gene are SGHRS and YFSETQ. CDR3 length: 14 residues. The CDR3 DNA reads TGCGCCAGCAGCTTGTGGGGGAGTTCGTATGGCTACGCCTTC. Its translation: CASSLWGSSYGYAF. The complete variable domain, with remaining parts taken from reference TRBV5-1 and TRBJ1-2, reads KAGVTQTPRYLIKTRGQQVTLSCSPISGHRSVSWYQQTPGQGLQFLFEYFSETQRNKGNFPGRFSGRQFSNSRSEMNVSTLELGDSALYLCASSLWGSSYGYAFGSGTRLTVV.

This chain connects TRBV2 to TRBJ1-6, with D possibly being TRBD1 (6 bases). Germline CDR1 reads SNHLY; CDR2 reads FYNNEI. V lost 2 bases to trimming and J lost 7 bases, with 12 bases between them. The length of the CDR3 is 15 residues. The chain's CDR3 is CASSEWAGENSPLHF. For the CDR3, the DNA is TGTGCCAGCAGTGAATGGGCAGGGGAAAATTCACCCCTCCACTTT.

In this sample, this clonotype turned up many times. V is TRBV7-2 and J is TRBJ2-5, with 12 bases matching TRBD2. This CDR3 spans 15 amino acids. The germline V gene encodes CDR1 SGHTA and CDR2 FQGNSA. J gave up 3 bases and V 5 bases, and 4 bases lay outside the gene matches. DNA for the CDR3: TGTGCCAGCAGCGGGAGGACTAGCGGGAAAGAGACCCAGTACTTC. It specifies CASSGRTSGKETQYF.

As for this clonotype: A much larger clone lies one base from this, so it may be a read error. CDR3 sequence reads: CASSPRRSYSNQPQHF. CDR3 nucleotide sequence: TGTGCCAGCAGTCCAAGGAGGAGTTATAGCAATCAGCCCCAGCATTTT. The chain recombines TRBV10-3 with TRBJ1-5; D unresolved. The CDR3 has 16 amino acids. Germline CDR1 and CDR2: ENHRY and SYGVKD.

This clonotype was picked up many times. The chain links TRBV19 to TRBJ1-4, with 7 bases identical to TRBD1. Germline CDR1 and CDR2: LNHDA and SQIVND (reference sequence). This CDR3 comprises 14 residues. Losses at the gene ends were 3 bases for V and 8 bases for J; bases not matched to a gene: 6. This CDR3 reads CASSMLTGKEKLFF. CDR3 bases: TGTGCCAGTAGTATGTTGACAGGGAAAGAAAAACTGTTTTTT.

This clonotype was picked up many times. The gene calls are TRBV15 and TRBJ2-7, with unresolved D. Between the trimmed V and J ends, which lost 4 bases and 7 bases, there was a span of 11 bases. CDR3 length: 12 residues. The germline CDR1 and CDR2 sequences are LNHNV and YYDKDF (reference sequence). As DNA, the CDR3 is TGTGCCACCAGCACCCTTTCCGGAGAGCAGTACTTC. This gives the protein CATSTLSGEQYF. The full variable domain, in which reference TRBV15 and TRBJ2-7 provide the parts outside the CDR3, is DAMVIQNPRYQVTQFGKPVTLSCSQTLNHNVMYWYQQKSSQAPKLLFHYYDKDFNNEADTPDNFQSRRPNTSFCFLDIRSPGLGDTAMYLCATSTLSGEQYFGPGTRLTVT.

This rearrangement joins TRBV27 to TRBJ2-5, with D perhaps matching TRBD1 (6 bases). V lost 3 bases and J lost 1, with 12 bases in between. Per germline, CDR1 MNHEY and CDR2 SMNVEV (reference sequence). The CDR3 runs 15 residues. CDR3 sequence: CASSLNRAPQETQYF. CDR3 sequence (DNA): TGTGCCAGCAGTTTGAACAGGGCCCCCCAAGAGACCCAGTACTTC.

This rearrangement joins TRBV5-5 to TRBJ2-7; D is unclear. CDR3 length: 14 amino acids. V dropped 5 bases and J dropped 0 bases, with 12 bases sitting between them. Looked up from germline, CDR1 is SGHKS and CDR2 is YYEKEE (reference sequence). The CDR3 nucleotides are TGTGCCAGCAGTAATCCGCGAACCTCCTACGAGCAGTACTTC. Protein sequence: CASSNPRTSYEQYF.

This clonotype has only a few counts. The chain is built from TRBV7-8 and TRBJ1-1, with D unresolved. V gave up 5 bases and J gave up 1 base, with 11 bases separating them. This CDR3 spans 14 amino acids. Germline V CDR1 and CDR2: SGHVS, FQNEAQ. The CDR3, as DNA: TGTGCCAGCAGCCGGACCAGATGGAACACTGAAGCTTTCTTT. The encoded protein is CASSRTRWNTEAFF.

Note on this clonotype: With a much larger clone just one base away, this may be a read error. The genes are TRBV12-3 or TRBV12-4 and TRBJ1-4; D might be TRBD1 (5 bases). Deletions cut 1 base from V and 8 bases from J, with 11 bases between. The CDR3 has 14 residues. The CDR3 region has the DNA TGTGCCAGCAGTTTAGGGGGACCCGTGGAAAAACTGTTTTTT. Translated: CASSLGGPVEKLFF.

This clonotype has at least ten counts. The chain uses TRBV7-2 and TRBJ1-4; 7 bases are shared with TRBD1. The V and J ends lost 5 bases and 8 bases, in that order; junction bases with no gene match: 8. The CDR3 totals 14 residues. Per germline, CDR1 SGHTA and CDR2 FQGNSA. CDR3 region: CASSTYRGNEKLFF. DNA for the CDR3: TGTGCCAGCAGCACCTACAGGGGTAACGAAAAACTGTTTTTT.

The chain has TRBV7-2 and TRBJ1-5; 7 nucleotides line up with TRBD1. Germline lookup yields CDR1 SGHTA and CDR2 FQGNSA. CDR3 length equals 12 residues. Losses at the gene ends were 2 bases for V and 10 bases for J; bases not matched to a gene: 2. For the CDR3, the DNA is TGTGCCAGCAGCTTACGACAGGGCCCCCAGCATTTT. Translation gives CASSLRQGPQHF.

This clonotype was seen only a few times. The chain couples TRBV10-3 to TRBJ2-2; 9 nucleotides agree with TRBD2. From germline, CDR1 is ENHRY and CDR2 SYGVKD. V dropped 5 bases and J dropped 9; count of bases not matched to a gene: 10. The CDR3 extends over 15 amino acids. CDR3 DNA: TGTGCCATCAGTCACCCGGCGGGAGGGGCCAGGGAGCTGTTTTTT. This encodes CAISHPAGGARELFF.

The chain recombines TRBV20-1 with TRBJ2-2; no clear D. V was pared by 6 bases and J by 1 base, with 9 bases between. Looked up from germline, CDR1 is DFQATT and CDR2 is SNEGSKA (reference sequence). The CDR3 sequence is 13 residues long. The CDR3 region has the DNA TGCAGTGCGCGACCCGAGAACACCGGGGAGCTGTTTTTT. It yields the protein CSARPENTGELFF.

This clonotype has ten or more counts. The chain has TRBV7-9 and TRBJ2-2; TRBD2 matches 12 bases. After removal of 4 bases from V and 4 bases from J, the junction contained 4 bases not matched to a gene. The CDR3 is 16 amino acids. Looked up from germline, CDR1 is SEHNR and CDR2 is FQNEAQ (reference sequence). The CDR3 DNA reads TGTGCCAGCAGCTCCGGACTAGCGGGGAGCACCGGGGAGCTGTTTTTT. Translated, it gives CASSSGLAGSTGELFF.

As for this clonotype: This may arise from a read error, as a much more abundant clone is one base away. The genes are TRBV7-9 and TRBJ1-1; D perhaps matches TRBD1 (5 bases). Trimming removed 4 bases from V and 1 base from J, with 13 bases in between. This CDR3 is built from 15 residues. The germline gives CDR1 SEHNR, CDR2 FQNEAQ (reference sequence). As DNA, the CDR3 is TGTGCCAGCAGCTCAAGCCGGGGGGGGAACACTGAAGCTTTCTTT. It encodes CASSSSRGGNTEAFF. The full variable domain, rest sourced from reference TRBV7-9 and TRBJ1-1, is DTGVSQNPRHKITKRGQNVTFRCDPISEHNRLYWYRQTLGQGPEFLTYFQNEAQLEKSRLLSDRFSAERPKGSFSTLEIQRTEQGDSAMYLCASSSSRGGNTEAFFGQGTRLTVV.

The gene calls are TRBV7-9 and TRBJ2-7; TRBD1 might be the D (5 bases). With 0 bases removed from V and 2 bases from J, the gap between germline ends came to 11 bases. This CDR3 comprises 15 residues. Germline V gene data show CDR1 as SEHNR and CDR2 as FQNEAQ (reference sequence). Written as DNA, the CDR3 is TGTGCCAGCAGCTTAGCGAATCAGGGTCCCTACGAGCAGTACTTC. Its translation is CASSLANQGPYEQYF.

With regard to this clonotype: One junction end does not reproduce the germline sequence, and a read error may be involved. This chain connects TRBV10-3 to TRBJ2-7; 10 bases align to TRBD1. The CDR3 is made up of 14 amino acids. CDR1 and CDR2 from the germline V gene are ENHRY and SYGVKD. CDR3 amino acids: CASSQGQGGHEQYF. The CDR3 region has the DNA TGTGCCAGCAGTCAAGGACAGGGGGGACACGAGCAGTACTTC.

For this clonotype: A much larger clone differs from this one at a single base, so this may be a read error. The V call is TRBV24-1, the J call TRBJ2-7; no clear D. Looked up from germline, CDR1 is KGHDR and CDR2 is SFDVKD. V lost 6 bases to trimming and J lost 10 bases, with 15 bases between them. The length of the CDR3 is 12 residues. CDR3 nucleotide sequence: TGTGCCACCAGTCCCCCGATGGAATACCAGTACTTC. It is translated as CATSPPMEYQYF.

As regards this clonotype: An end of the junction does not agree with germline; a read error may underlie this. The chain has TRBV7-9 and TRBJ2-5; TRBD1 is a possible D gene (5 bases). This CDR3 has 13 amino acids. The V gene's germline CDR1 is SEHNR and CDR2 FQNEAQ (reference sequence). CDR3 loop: CASSNLQGETQYF. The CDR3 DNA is TGCGCCAGCAGCAACCTTCAGGGAGAGACCCAGTACTTC.

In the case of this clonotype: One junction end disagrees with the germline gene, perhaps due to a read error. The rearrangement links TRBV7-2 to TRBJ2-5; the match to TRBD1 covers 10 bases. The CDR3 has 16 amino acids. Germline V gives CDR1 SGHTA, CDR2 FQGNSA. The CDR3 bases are TGCGCCAGCAGCCAAGGAGCCGGGACAGGGGAGAAGACCCAGTACTTC. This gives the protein CASSQGAGTGEKTQYF.

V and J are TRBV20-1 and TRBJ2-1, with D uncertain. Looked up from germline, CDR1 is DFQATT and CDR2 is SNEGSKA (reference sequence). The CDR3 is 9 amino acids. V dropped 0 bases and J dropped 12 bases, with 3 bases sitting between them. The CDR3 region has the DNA TGCAGTGCTAGAGATGGGCAGTTCTTC. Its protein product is CSARDGQFF.

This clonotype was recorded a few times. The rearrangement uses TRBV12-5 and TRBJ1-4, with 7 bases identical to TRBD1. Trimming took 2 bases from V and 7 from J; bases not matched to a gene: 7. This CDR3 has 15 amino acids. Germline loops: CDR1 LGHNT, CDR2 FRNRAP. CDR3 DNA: TGTGCTAGTGGTTTGATACAGGGGCTGGGTGAAAAACTGTTTTTT. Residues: CASGLIQGLGEKLFF.